The entry below describes one TCR beta chain. Its antigen remains undetermined. The sample holds no much larger clone one base away, and base qualities are not on file. For TCRbeta CDR3 sequencing, genomic DNA from the sorted cells was extracted using the QIAGEN DNeasy Blood and Tissue Kit. High-throughput TCRbeta CDR3 sequencing, which included PCR amplification with bias correction and internal controls, was done commercially through immunoSEQ. The source study handled its data this way. A unique productive TCRbeta sequence was defined by the CDR3 nucleotide sequence when primers matched, and otherwise by the CDR3 amino acid sequence together with the Vbeta and Jbeta genes. To correct sorting error, sequences shared between sorted populations at a frequency ratio of 2:1 or less were removed; the rest were assigned to the higher population. Sequences were defined as donor-reactive when expanded at least 5-fold in CFSE-low cells versus unstimulated cells and present at a frequency of at least 0.01% in CFSE-low cells. Jensen-Shannon divergence, calculated on the top 100 TCRbeta sequences ranked by frequency, was used to quantify repertoire divergence. For samples with multiple sequencing runs, sorting error was corrected in each run separately before the runs were combined. TCRdb stores this immuneACCESS table with in-frame sequences only. Part of the clones is absent; in the studies checked, under half of the shortfall reflects unresolved V genes, and no reason is known for the rest. V and J calls and clone size are copied from that table; D and trimming were computed from the DNA. Present in this sample are 75,000 to 85,000 clones, approximately 90% of which were seen just once. The top ten clonotypes cover about 0.3% of the sample.

There are 17 amino acids in the CDR3, from cysteine to phenylalanine inclusive. The DNA shown is the 51-base CDR3, in frame from base 1. Compared with germline, V lacks 0 bases and J lacks 5 bases; bases without a gene match: 12. CDR1 and CDR2 were assigned from the germline V gene (reference sequence) as MNHEY and SMNVEV. The time point label, as the study defines it: blood sample drawn before combined kidney and bone marrow transplant. Thawed PBMCs were FACS-sorted into unstimulated Tregs (CD4+CD25+CD127-), CD4+ non-Tregs (CD4+CD25-), CD4 cells and CD8 cells. Prior to Treg sorting, thawed PBMCs were rested overnight at 37 degrees C with approximately 210 IU/ml IL-2. A few combined kidney and bone marrow transplant recipients from the ITN036ST trial were included as patients, and samples were available only from these trial subjects. Healthy control blood was processed to PBMCs by Ficoll density gradient and cryopreserved, and patient PBMCs were collected before and after transplant.

The data belong to a study of Tregs in tolerant kidney transplant recipients (dated by TCRdb to the late 2010s). Some background on the complete study: Related donors were used in the transplants with nonmyeloablative bone marrow transplantation, and mixed chimerism was transient in the human trials. TCRbeta sequencing was used in the study to identify donor-specific regulatory T cells before combined kidney and bone marrow transplantation, and the identified cells were then tracked after transplant.

Results and caveats for the whole study, not just this receptor: The most biologically relevant and donor-specific TCRbeta repertoire appeared to be identified by expanding Tregs with activated donor B cells. Because the study included only a small number of patients, the results must be confirmed in larger populations and under other immunosuppression protocols. Biological reproducibility was not directly assessed, although technical replication error appeared to be minimal. In tolerant patients, donor-specific Tregs expanded more than Tregs overall, which suggests antigen-driven rather than nonspecific expansion. PCR primers changed over time for some patients, so nucleotide-level comparison across those patients' samples was not possible.

Sequences were derived from Tregs from blood, sampled before the transplant. This TCR was sampled from a human donor who received a combined kidney and bone marrow transplant. The chain employs TRBV27 and TRBJ1-2; 7 of the junction bases match TRBD1. The nucleotide sequence is TGTGCCAGCAGTTTATCCCGGGACAGTAAGTCACCTTATGGCTACACCTTC. Its amino acids are CASSLSRDSKSPYGYTF.